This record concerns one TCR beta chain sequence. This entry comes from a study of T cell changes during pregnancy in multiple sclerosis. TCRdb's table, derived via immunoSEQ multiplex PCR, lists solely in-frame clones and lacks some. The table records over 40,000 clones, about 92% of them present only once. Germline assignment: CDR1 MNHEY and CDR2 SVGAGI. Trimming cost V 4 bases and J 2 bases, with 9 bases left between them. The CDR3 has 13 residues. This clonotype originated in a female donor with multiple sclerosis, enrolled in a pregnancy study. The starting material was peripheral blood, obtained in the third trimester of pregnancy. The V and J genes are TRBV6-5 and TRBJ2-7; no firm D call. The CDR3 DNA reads TGTGCCAGCAGTTCGGCGGCAGCCTACGAGCAGTACTTC. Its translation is CASSSAAAYEQYF.